This T cell receptor (beta chain) was recorded in a study of T cell responses to AZD1222 COVID-19 vaccine. Clones were read by immunoSEQ multiplex PCR, and TCRdb kept only the in-frame ones, dropping some. The data show about 91,000 clones, about 94% seen once. As concerns this clone: Its cognate antigen is unknown.

Trimming took 2 bases from V and 9 from J, leaving 20 bases between them. The CDR3 consists of 16 residues. The germline CDR1 and CDR2 sequences are MNHEY and SVGEGT. Study-level results: The donors showed a predominance of white British ancestry and of females, with possible underestimation of clonal diversity.

The chain employs TRBV6-2 or TRBV6-3 and TRBJ1-5, with D unclear. Sequenced here: peripheral blood, sampled 28 days after the second AZD1222 dose. This TCR came from an adult who received the AZD1222 COVID-19 vaccine. CDR3 nucleotide sequence: TGTGCCAGCAGTTACCCTCAGTCGGGGTCCGTAATGCCCCAGCATTTT. The encoded protein is CASSYPQSGSVMPQHF.